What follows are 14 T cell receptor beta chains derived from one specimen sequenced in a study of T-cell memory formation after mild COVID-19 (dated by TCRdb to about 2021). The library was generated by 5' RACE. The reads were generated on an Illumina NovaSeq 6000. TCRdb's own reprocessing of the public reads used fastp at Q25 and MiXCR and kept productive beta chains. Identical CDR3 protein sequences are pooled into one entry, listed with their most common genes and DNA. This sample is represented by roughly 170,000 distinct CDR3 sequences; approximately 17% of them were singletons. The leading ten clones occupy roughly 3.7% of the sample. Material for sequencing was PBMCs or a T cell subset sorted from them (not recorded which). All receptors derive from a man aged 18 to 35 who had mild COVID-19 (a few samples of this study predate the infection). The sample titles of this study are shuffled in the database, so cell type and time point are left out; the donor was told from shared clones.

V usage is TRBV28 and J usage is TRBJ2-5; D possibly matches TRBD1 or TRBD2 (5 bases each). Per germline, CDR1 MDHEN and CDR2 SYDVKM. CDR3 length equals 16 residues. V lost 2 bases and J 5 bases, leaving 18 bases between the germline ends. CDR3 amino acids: CASSLRMRGSSETQYF. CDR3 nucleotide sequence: TGTGCCAGCAGTTTAAGAATGAGGGGAAGCAGCGAGACCCAGTACTTC.

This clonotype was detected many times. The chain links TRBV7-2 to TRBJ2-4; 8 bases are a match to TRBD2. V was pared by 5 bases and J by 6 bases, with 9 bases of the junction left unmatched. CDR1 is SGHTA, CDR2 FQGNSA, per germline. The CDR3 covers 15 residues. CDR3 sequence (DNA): TGTGCCAGCAGCCCGGGGGGGGGCCAGGGAAACATTCAGTACTTC. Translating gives CASSPGGGQGNIQYF.

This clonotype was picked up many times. CDR3 nucleotide sequence: TGCGCCAGCAGCCATGGCAAGGTACGGGAGACCCAGTACTTC. Protein sequence: CASSHGKVRETQYF. The rearrangement uses TRBV5-1 and TRBJ2-5; D ambiguous. The germline gives CDR1 SGHRS, CDR2 YFSETQ. Trimming shortened V by 4 bases and J by 5 bases, and 15 bases separated the two germline ends. The CDR3 has 14 residues.

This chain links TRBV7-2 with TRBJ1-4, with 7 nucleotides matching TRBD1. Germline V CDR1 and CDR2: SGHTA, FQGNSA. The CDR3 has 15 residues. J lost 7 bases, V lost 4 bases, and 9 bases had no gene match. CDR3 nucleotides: TGTGCCAGCAGCTCGGACAGGTGGAATAGTGAAAAACTGTTTTTT. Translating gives CASSSDRWNSEKLFF. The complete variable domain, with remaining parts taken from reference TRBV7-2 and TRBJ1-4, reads GAGVSQSPSNKVTEKGKDVELRCDPISGHTALYWYRQSLGQGLEFLIYFQGNSAPDKSGLPSDRFSAERTGGSVSTLTIQRTQQEDSAVYLCASSSDRWNSEKLFFGSGTQLSVL.

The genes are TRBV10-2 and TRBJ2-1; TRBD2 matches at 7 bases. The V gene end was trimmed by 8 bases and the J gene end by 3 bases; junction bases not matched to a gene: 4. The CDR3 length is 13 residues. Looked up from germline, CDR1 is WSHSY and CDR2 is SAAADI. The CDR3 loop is CASAVAGYNEQFF. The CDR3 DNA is TGCGCCAGCGCGGTAGCGGGCTACAATGAGCAGTTCTTC.

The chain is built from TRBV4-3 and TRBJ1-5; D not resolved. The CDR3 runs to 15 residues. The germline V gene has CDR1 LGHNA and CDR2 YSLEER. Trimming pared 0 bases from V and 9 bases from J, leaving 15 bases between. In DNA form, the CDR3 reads TGCGCCAGCAGCCAAGATCAGGTTCCCCCCTCGCCCCAGCATTTT. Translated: CASSQDQVPPSPQHF.

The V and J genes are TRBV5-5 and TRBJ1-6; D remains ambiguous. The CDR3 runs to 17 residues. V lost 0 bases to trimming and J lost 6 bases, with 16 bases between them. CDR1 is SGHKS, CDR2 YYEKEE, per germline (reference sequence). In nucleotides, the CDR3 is TGTGCCAGCAGCTTGGAGCTGAGGGCCTTAGGTAATTCACCCCTCCACTTT. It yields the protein CASSLELRALGNSPLHF.

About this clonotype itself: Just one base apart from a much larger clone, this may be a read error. CDR3: CASSLSTLRETQYF. CDR3 DNA sequence: TGTGCCAGCAGTTTATCCACCCTTCGAGAGACCCAGTACTTC. The chain carries TRBV28 and TRBJ2-5; D is uncertain. CDR3 size: 14 residues. V dropped 1 base and J dropped 4 bases, with 10 bases sitting between them. Germline CDR1 reads MDHEN; CDR2 reads SYDVKM.

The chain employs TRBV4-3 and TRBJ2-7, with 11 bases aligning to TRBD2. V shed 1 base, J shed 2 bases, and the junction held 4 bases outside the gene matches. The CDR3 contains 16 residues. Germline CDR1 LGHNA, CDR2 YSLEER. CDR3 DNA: TGCGCCAGCAGCCAAGTGCTAGCGGGGGGAACCTACGAGCAGTACTTC. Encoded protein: CASSQVLAGGTYEQYF.

CDR3 bases: TGCAGTGCTAGGGGACAGCCCTTGTCAACTTCACCCCTCCACTTT. Translation gives CSARGQPLSTSPLHF. The rearrangement links TRBV20-1 to TRBJ1-6; 7 nucleotides line up with TRBD1. This CDR3 region has 15 residues. With 3 bases clipped from V and 9 bases from J, the junction kept 11 bases outside the gene matches. Germline V CDR1 and CDR2: DFQATT, SNEGSKA (reference sequence).

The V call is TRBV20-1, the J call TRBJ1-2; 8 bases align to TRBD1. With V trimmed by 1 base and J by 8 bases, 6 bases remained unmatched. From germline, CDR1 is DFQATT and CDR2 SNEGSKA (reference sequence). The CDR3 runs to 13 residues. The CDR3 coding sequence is TGCAGTGCTAGAGGTGACAGGGGCACGGGCTACACCTTC. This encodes CSARGDRGTGYTF.

The chain's CDR3 is CASSLLAAQETQYF. The CDR3 region has the DNA TGCGCCAGCAGCTTGCTGGCGGCGCAAGAGACCCAGTACTTC. The gene calls are TRBV5-1 and TRBJ2-5; D not certain. CDR1 is SGHRS, CDR2 YFSETQ, per germline. The CDR3 extends over 14 amino acids. Trimming cost V 1 base and J 2 bases, with 9 bases left between them.

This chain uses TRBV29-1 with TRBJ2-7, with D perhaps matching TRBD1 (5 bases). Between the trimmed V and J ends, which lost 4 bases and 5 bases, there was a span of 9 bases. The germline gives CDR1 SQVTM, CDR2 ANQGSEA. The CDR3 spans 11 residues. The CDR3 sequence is CSVGQGDEQYF. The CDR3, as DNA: TGCAGCGTTGGGCAGGGTGACGAGCAGTACTTC.

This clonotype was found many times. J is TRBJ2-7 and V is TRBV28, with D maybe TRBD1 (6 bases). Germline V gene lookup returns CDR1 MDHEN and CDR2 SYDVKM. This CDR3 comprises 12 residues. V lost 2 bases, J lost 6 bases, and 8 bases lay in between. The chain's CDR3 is CASSLRGGEQYV. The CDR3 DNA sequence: TGTGCCAGCAGTTTAAGAGGGGGCGAGCAGTACGTC.